These 4 T cell receptor beta chains were sequenced from one sample in a study of OX40 agonist ivuxolimab in advanced cancers. Measured with immunoSEQ multiplex PCR; TCRdb has only the in-frame clones, and not every one. The sample holds under 75,000 clones; approximately 90% are singletons and the top ten take about 14%. The sample in question was CD4+ or CD8+ T cells sorted from blood, obtained in a trial of the OX40 agonist ivuxolimab. Source of these receptors: an adult with an advanced solid tumor such as melanoma, head and neck, liver or kidney cancer.

The gene calls are TRBV4-1 and TRBJ2-1, with D perhaps TRBD1 (7 bases). Germline loops: CDR1 MGHRA, CDR2 YSYEKL. V was shortened by 0 bases and J by 5 bases, with 14 bases between the two germline ends. This CDR3 comprises 16 residues. As DNA, the CDR3 is TGCGCCAGCAGCCAAGATCCGCCCAGGGGGGACAATGAGCAGTTCTTC. As protein: CASSQDPPRGDNEQFF.

The chain has TRBV7-2 and TRBJ1-5; no firm D call. CDR1 SGHTA and CDR2 FQGNSA come from the germline V gene. The CDR3 extends over 15 amino acids. Trimming pared 1 base from V and 1 base from J, leaving 8 bases between. CDR3 bases: TGTGCCAGCAGCTTAGTATTGAGGAGCAATCAGCCCCAGCATTTT. Translating it yields CASSLVLRSNQPQHF.

This clone showed up just once. In this CDR3 the conserved last residue, phenylalanine or tryptophan, is missing, so a read error is likely. The limits of the CDR3 on the DNA are not certain, so only TCRdb's listed CDR3 is given. The genes are TRBV2 and TRBJ2-7; the DNA was not compared with TRBD1, the D call given in the table. The germline CDR1 and CDR2 sequences are SNHLY and FYNNEI. The CDR3 extends over 9 residues, inclusive of both ends. CDR3 loop: CASSGSGIP.

The rearrangement links TRBV28 to TRBJ2-7; TRBD2 might be the D (6 bases). Germline CDR1 is MDHEN and CDR2 is SYDVKM. V lost 6 bases and J lost 0, with 15 bases in between. This CDR3 comprises 15 residues. CDR3 loop: CASSPLGLPSYEQYF. The CDR3 DNA is TGTGCCAGCAGCCCTCTGGGACTGCCCTCCTACGAGCAGTACTTC.